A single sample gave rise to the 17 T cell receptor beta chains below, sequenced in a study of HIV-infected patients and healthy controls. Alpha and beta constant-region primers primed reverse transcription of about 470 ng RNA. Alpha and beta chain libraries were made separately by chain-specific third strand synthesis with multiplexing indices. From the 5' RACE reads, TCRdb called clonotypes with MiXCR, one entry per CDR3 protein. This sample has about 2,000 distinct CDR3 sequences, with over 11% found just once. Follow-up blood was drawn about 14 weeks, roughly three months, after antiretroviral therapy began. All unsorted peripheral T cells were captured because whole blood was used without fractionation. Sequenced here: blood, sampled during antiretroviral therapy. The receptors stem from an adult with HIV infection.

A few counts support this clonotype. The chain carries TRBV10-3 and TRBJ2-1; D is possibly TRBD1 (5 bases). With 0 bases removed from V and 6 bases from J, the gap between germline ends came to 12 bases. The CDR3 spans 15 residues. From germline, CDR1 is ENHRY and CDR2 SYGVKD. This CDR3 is CAISESSGFRNEQFF. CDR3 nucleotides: TGTGCCATCAGTGAGTCGTCAGGGTTTCGCAATGAGCAGTTCTTC.

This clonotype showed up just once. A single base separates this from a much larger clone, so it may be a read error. CDR3 in DNA: TGCAGCGTTGAATGGGGGACAGGTATACAAGAGACCCAGTACTTC. Residues: CSVEWGTGIQETQYF. The chain carries TRBV29-1 and TRBJ2-5; 8 nucleotides match TRBD1. Per the germline V gene, CDR1 is SQVTM and CDR2 is ANQGSEA. The V gene end was trimmed by 2 bases and the J gene end by 2 bases; junction bases not matched to a gene: 7. This CDR3 region has 15 residues. Together with reference TRBV29-1 and TRBJ2-5, the CDR3 gives the full variable domain: SAVISQKPSRDICQRGTSLTIQCQVDSQVTMMFWYRQQPGQSLTLIATANQGSEATYESGFVIDKFPISRPNLTFSTLTVSNMSPEDSSIYLCSVEWGTGIQETQYFGPGTRLLVL.

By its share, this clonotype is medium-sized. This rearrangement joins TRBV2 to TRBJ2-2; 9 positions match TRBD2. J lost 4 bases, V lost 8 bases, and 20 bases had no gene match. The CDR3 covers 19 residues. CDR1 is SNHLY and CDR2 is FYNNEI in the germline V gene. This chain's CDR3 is CASDKPGGRATGRTGELFF. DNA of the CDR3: TGTGCCAGCGATAAACCAGGCGGGAGGGCCACTGGGCGCACCGGGGAGCTGTTTTTT.

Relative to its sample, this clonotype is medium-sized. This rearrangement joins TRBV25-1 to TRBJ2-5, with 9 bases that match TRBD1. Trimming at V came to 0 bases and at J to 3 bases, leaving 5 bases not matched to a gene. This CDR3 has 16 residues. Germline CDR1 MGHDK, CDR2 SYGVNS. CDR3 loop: CASSEYGQGREETQYF. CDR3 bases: TGTGCCAGCAGTGAATATGGACAGGGGAGGGAAGAGACCCAGTACTTC.

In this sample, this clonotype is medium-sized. For the CDR3, the DNA is TGTGCAAGTCGCACCAATGGGCTCCACCGGTCAGAGACCCAGTACTTC. Encoded protein: CASRTNGLHRSETQYF. This rearrangement joins TRBV12-2 to TRBJ2-5; TRBD1 is the table's D call, not checked against the DNA. TRBV12-2 is a pseudogene segment. This CDR3 region has 16 residues.

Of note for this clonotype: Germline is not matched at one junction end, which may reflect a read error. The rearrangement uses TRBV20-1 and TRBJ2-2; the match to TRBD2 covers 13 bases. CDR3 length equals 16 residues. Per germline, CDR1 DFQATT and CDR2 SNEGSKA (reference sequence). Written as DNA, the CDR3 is TGCAGTGCTAGTGGACTAGCGGGAGTGAACACCAGGGAGCTGTTTTTT. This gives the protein CSASGLAGVNTRELFF.

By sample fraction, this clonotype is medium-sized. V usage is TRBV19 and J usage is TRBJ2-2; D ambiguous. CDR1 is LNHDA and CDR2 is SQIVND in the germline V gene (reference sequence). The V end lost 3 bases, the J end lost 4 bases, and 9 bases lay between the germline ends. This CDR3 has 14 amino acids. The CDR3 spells CASSIDGSTGELFF. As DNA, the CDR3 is TGTGCCAGTAGTATTGACGGAAGCACCGGGGAGCTGTTTTTT.

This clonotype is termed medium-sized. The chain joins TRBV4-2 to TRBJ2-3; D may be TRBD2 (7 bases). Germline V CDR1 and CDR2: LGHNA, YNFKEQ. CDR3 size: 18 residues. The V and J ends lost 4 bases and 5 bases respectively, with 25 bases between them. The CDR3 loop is CASSRVLGGGPRGDTQYF. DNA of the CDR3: TGTGCCAGCAGCCGGGTACTTGGGGGGGGGCCTCGGGGAGATACGCAGTATTTT.

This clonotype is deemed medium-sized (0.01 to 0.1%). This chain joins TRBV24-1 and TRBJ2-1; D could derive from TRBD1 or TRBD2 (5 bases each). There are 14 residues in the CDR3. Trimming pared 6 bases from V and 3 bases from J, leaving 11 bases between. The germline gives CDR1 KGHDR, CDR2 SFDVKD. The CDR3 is CATSSGTVYNEQFF. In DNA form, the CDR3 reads TGTGCCACCAGTTCCGGGACGGTCTACAATGAGCAGTTCTTC.

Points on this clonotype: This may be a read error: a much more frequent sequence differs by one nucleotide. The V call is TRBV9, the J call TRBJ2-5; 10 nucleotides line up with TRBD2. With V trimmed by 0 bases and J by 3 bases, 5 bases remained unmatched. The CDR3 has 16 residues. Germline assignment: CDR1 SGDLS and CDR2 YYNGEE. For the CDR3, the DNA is TGTGCCAGCAGCGTAGGACTAGCGGGTCCCAAAGAGACCCAGTACTTC. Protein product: CASSVGLAGPKETQYF.

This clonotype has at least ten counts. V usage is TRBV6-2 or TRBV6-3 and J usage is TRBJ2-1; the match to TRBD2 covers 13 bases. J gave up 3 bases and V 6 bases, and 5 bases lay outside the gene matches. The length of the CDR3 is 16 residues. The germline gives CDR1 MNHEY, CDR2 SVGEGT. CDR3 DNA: TGTGCCAGCAGCCTCCGGACTAGCGGGAGCTACAATGAGCAGTTCTTC. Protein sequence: CASSLRTSGSYNEQFF.

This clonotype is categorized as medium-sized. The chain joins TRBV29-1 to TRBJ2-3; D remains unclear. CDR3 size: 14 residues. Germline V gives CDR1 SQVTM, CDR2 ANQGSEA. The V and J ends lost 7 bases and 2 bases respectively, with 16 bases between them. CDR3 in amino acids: CSASLSLPTDTQYF. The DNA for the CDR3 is TGCAGCGCCTCGTTATCCCTACCCACAGATACGCAGTATTTT.

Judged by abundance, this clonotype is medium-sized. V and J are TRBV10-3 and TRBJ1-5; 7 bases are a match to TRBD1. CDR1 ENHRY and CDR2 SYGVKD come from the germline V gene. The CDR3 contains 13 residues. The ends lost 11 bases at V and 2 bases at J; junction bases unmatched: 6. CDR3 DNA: TGTGCCGTACAGGGGTCTGGCAATCAGCCCCAGCATTTT. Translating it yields CAVQGSGNQPQHF.

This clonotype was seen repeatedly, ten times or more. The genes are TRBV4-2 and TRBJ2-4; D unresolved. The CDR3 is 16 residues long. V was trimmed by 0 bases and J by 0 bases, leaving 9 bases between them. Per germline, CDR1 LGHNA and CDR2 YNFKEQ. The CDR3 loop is CASSQDESEAKNIQYF. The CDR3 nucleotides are TGTGCCAGCAGCCAAGACGAATCAGAAGCCAAAAACATTCAGTACTTC.

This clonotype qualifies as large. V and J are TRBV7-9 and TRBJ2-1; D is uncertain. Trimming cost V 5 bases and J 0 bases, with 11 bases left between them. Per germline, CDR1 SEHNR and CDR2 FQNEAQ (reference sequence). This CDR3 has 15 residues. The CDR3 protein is CASSPGRSSYNEQFF. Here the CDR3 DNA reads TGTGCCAGCAGCCCTGGACGAAGCTCCTACAATGAGCAGTTCTTC.

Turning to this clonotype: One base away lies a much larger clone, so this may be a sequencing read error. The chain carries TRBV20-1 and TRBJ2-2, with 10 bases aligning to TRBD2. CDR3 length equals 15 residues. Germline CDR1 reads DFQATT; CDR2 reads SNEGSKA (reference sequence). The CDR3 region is CSAIRSGRDTRELFF. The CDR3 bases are TGCAGTGCAATTAGGAGCGGGAGGGACACCAGGGAGCTGTTTTTT.

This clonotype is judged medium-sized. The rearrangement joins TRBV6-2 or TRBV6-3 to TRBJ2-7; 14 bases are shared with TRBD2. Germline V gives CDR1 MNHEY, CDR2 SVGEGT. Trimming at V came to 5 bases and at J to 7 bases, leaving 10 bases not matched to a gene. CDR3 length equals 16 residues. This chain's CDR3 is CASSPGLAGGWREQYF. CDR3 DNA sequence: TGTGCCAGCAGTCCCGGACTAGCGGGAGGCTGGCGGGAGCAGTACTTC.